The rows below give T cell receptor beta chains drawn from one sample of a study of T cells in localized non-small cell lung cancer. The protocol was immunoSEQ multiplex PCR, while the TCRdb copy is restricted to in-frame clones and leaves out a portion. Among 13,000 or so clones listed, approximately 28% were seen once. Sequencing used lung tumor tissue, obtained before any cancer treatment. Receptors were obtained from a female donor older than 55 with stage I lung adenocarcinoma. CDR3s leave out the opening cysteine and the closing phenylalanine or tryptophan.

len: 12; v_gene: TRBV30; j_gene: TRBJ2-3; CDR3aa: AWSAGGSTDTQY
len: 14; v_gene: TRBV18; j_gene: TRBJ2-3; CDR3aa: ASSQTLGPPTDTQY
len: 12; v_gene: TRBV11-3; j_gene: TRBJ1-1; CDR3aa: ASSLVGGGTEAF
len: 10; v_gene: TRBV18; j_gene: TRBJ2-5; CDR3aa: ASSLNSETQY
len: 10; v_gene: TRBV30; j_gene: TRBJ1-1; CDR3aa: AWSPGPDSAF
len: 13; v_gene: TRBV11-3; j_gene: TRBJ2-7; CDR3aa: ASSLWQTRSYEQY
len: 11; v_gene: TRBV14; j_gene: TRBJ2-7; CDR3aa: ASSLVPAYEQY
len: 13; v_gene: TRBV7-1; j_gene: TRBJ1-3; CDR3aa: ASSLGAASGNTIY
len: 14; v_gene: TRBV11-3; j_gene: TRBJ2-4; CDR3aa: ASSLEGGQAKNIQY
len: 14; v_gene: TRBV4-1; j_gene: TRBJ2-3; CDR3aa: ASSLGTGMGTDTQY
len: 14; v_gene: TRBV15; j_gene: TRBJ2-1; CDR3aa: ATSRDRRGLRDEQF
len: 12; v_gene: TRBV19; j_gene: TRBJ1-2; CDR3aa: ASSIGTGLIGYT
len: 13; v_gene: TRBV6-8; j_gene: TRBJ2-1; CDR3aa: ASSDSTSGSNEQF
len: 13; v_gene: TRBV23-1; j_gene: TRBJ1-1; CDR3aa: ASSQGGGPNTEAF
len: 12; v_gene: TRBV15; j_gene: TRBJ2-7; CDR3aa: ATSRERGAYEQY
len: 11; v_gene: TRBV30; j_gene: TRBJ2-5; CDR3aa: AWGGLAGAAQY
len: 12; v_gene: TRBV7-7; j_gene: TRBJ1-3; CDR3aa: ASSLEARGNTIY
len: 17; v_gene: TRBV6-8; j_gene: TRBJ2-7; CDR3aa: ASSYSNTGGLGFSREQY
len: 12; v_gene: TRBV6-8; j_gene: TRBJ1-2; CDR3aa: ASNYKDRYYGYT
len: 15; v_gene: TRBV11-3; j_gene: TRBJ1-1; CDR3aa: ASSRKSGPGSNTEAF
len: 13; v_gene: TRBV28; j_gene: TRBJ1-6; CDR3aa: ASSFPDRDNSPLH
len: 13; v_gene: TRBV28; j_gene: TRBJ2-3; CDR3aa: ASSFSAGESDTQY